This entry lists 20 T cell receptor beta chains sequenced from one sample in a study of blood T cell repertoires in COVID-19. TCRdb's table, derived via immunoSEQ multiplex PCR, lists solely in-frame clones and lacks some. Of 250,000 to 300,000 clones listed, under 90% are singletons. The sequencing input was peripheral blood. The receptor set was obtained from a woman in her sixties with active or convalescent COVID-19.

The J gene is TRBJ2-3, the V gene TRBV30, with 11 bases aligning to TRBD2. V was pared by 8 bases and J by 4 bases, with 2 bases of the junction left unmatched. The germline gives CDR1 GTSNPN, CDR2 SVGIG (reference sequence). The CDR3 has 12 amino acids. CDR3 sequence reads: CAVSGGADTQYF. The CDR3 nucleotides read TGTGCCGTTAGCGGGGGGGCAGATACGCAGTATTTT.

V gene TRBV7-8 combines with J gene TRBJ1-3, with unresolved D. The V gene's germline CDR1 is SGHVS and CDR2 FQNEAQ. The length of the CDR3 is 14 residues. Trimming shortened V by 1 base and J by 0 bases, and 4 bases separated the two germline ends. The CDR3 region has the DNA TGTGCCAGCAGCTTAGGTCTCTCTGGAAACACCATATATTTT. This codes for CASSLGLSGNTIYF.

This rearrangement joins TRBV6-6 to TRBJ1-1; tentative D call: TRBD1 (5 bases). Per the germline V gene, CDR1 is MNHNY and CDR2 is SVGAGI (reference sequence). CDR3 length equals 15 residues. Between the trimmed V and J ends, which lost 5 bases and 4 bases, there was a span of 17 bases. The DNA for the CDR3 is TGTGCCAGCAGTGGAGGACGGGGAGGGACCACTGAAGCTTTCTTT. This encodes CASSGGRGGTTEAFF.

This clone occurred a few times. V usage is TRBV7-2 and J usage is TRBJ2-1; D is ambiguous. Per the germline V gene, CDR1 is SGHTA and CDR2 is FQGNSA. V gave up 2 bases and J gave up 4 bases, with 9 bases separating them. The CDR3 runs to 14 residues. The CDR3 region has the DNA TGTGCCAGCAGCTTAAGGAGAGGTTACAATGAGCAGTTCTTC. Its translation is CASSLRRGYNEQFF.

The chain carries TRBV13 and TRBJ2-3; 11 nucleotides match TRBD2. Looked up from germline, CDR1 is PRHDT and CDR2 is FYEKMQ (reference sequence). This CDR3 has 14 amino acids. V trimming: 9 bases; J trimming: 4 bases; junction bases outside the gene matches: 6. The CDR3 loop reads CASYPSGGPDTQYF. CDR3 coding DNA: TGTGCCAGTTACCCTAGCGGGGGGCCAGATACGCAGTATTTT.

The chain employs TRBV5-4 and TRBJ1-2, with D possibly TRBD1 on 5 matching bases. The CDR3 covers 14 residues. V lost 3 bases to trimming and J lost 1 base, with 10 bases between them. The germline V gene encodes CDR1 SGHNT and CDR2 YYREEE (reference sequence). CDR3 sequence reads: CASSSIRVNYGYTF. CDR3 DNA: TGTGCCAGCAGCTCAATCAGGGTTAACTATGGCTACACCTTC. Complete variable domain (other parts from reference TRBV5-4 and TRBJ1-2): ETGVTQSPTHLIKTRGQQVTLRCSSQSGHNTVSWYQQALGQGPQFIFQYYREEENGRGNFPPRFSGLQFPNYSSELNVNALELDDSALYLCASSSIRVNYGYTFGSGTRLTVV.

This chain connects TRBV6-5 to TRBJ1-1; 7 nucleotides match TRBD1. J lost 0 bases, V lost 2 bases, and 6 bases had no gene match. CDR3 size: 16 residues. Germline V gene lookup returns CDR1 MNHEY and CDR2 SVGAGI. CDR3 region: CASSYGGTALNTEAFF. The DNA of the CDR3 is TGTGCCAGCAGTTACGGCGGGACAGCCCTGAACACTGAAGCTTTCTTT.

The V call is TRBV6-6, the J call TRBJ1-3, with D maybe TRBD1 (5 bases). CDR3 length equals 14 residues. From germline, CDR1 is MNHNY and CDR2 SVGAGI (reference sequence). Trimming cost V 9 bases and J 2 bases, with 14 bases left between them. CDR3 residues: CASLQGATGNTIYF. Written as DNA, the CDR3 is TGTGCCAGTCTGCAAGGGGCGACTGGAAACACCATATATTTT.

V usage is TRBV15 and J usage is TRBJ2-1; tentatively, D is TRBD2 (7 bases). The length of the CDR3 is 17 residues. The V gene's germline CDR1 is LNHNV and CDR2 YYDKDF (reference sequence). Trimming left V 0 bases short and J 0 bases short, with 12 bases between. The CDR3 DNA follows: TGTGCCACCAGCAGAGATCGGGGGGCGAACTCCTACAATGAGCAGTTCTTC. This gives the protein CATSRDRGANSYNEQFF.

V gene TRBV12-3 or TRBV12-4 combines with J gene TRBJ1-2, with D possibly TRBD1 on 6 matching bases. This CDR3 contains 13 residues. Trimming left V 8 bases short and J 4 bases short, with 14 bases between. The CDR3 sequence: CASGLGGFYGYTF. As DNA, the CDR3 is TGTGCCAGCGGACTAGGGGGATTCTATGGCTACACCTTC.

V usage is TRBV2 and J usage is TRBJ2-5; 7 bases are a match to TRBD1. J lost 2 bases, V lost 5 bases, and 5 bases had no gene match. The V gene's germline CDR1 is SNHLY and CDR2 FYNNEI. The CDR3 length is 14 residues. CDR3 protein: CASSSTGIQETQYF. As DNA, the CDR3 is TGTGCCAGCAGTTCGACAGGGATTCAAGAGACCCAGTACTTC.

This clone was found once. The J gene is TRBJ1-1, the V gene TRBV4-3; D remains unclear. Looked up from germline, CDR1 is LGHNA and CDR2 is YSLEER. V lost 0 bases to trimming and J lost 1 base, with 9 bases between them. This CDR3 has 15 residues. The CDR3 coding sequence is TGCGCCAGCAGCCAAGATTGGGCACGGAACACTGAAGCTTTCTTT. Its translation is CASSQDWARNTEAFF.

The rearrangement joins TRBV7-9 to TRBJ1-6; D might be TRBD1 (6 bases). This CDR3 is 15 amino acids long. Germline lookup yields CDR1 SEHNR and CDR2 FQNEAQ (reference sequence). Trimming took 6 bases from V and 9 from J, leaving 18 bases between them. CDR3 residues: CASRPGAGVSSPLHF. The CDR3 nucleotides are TGTGCCAGCAGACCAGGGGCGGGAGTGAGTTCACCCCTCCACTTT.

The CDR3 sequence: CASSEYRGNIGYTF. The DNA of the CDR3 is TGTGCCAGCAGTGAATACAGGGGCAATATCGGCTACACCTTC. This chain joins TRBV25-1 and TRBJ1-2, with D possibly TRBD1 on 6 matching bases. The CDR3 consists of 14 residues. The germline V gene encodes CDR1 MGHDK and CDR2 SYGVNS. Trimming pared 0 bases from V and 8 bases from J, leaving 13 bases between.

This clone has a handful of counts. The J gene is TRBJ1-2, the V gene TRBV7-9; perhaps TRBD1 as D (5 bases). This CDR3 region has 12 residues. Germline V gives CDR1 SEHNR, CDR2 FQNEAQ (reference sequence). V was cut by 5 bases and J by 8 bases, with 12 bases left in between. This chain's CDR3 is CASSPQGGGYTF. The DNA for the CDR3 is TGTGCCAGCAGCCCTCAGGGTGGAGGCTACACCTTC.

V usage is TRBV9 and J usage is TRBJ2-3; 9 bases align to TRBD2. This CDR3 has 16 residues. Germline lookup yields CDR1 SGDLS and CDR2 YYNGEE. V dropped 3 bases and J dropped 6; count of bases not matched to a gene: 11. CDR3 in DNA: TGTGCCAGCAGCGGCTCAGCGGGGGGCTTTGCGGATACGCAGTATTTT. Translated, it gives CASSGSAGGFADTQYF.

This chain uses TRBV7-9 with TRBJ1-1; D remains unclear. Trimming cost V 2 bases and J 1 base, with 11 bases left between them. The CDR3 sequence is 15 residues long. Germline V gene sequence: CDR1 SEHNR, CDR2 FQNEAQ (reference sequence). Here the CDR3 reads CASSLLPQRNTEAFF. Written as DNA, the CDR3 is TGTGCCAGCAGCTTATTGCCACAGAGGAACACTGAAGCTTTCTTT.

The chain couples TRBV2 to TRBJ2-7; 9 bases fit TRBD1. Germline values: CDR1 SNHLY, CDR2 FYNNEI. Germline trimming cut 6 bases from V and 2 bases from J; bases unmatched to any gene: 8. CDR3 length: 15 amino acids. The DNA for the CDR3 is TGTGCCAGCAGCGGGACGGGACAGGGTCCCTACGAGCAGTACTTC. It specifies CASSGTGQGPYEQYF.

The chain carries TRBV6-2 or TRBV6-3 and TRBJ1-2, with D tentatively TRBD1 (5 bases). The CDR3 consists of 13 residues. The V and J ends lost 2 bases and 8 bases respectively, with 12 bases between them. CDR1 is MNHEY, CDR2 SVGEGT, per germline. The CDR3 DNA reads as TGTGCCAGCAGTTACGGGGCTGGTCAGGGCTACACCTTC. Amino acids: CASSYGAGQGYTF.

The chain joins TRBV29-1 to TRBJ1-4, with no clear D. V dropped 5 bases and J dropped 16 bases, with 14 bases sitting between them. The length of the CDR3 is 10 residues. Germline lookup yields CDR1 SQVTM and CDR2 ANQGSEA. The CDR3 bases are TGCAGCGTTTGGGAGGACGGTACGTTTTTT. This encodes CSVWEDGTFF.